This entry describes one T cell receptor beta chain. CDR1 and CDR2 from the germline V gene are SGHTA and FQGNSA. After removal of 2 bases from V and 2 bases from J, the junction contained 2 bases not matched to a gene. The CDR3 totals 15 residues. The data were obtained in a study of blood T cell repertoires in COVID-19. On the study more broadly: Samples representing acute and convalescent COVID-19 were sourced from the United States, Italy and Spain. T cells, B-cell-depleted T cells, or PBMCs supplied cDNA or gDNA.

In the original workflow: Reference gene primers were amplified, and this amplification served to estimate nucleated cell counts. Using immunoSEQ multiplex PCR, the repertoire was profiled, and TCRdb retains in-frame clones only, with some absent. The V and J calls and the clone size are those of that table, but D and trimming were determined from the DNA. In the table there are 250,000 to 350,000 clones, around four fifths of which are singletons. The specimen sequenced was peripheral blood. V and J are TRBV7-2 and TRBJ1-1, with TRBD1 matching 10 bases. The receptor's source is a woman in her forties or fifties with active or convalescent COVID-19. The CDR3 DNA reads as TGTGCCAGCAGCTTATGGACAGGGGGTAACACTGAAGCTTTCTTT. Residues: CASSLWTGGNTEAFF.